What follows is one TCR beta chain and its context. Its specificity is unknown. Profiled with immunoSEQ multiplex PCR; TCRdb holds only in-frame clones, not every one. The table records around 79,000 clones, under 65% of them present only once. This CDR3 has 20 residues. The sample originates from a study of shared clonotypes between healthy human individuals. Study results and limitations: Clonotype sharing across donors was expected to vary with sequencing depth. Larger richness was generally estimated for naive than memory subsets.

The receptor's source is a man between 25 and 39 years old in good health. The sample taken for sequencing was memory CD8+ T cells sorted from blood. The subset is: CD45RO+ cells pooled with CCR7-negative TemRA cells. The gene calls are TRBV21-1 and TRBJ2-3; the listed D gene, TRBD1, was not tested against the DNA. TRBV21-1 is deemed a pseudogene. CDR3 sequence (DNA): TGTGCCAGCATCAAAGGGTCCACGACAGGGGTTCGGACGAGCACAGATACGCAGTATTTT. Translating gives CASIKGSTTGVRTSTDTQYF.